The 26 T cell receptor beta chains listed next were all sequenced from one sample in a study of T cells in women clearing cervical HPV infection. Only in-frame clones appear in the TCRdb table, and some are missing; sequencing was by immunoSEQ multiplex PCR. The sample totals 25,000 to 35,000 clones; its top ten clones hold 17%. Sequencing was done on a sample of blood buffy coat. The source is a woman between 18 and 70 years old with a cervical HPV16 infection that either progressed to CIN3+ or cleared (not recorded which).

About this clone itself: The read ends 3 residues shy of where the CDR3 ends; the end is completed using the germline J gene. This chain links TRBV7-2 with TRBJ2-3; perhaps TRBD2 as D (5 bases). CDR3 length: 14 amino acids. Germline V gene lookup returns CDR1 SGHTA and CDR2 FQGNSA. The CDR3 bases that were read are TGTGCCAGCAGCTCCTATAGCGTACAAGAGACG. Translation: CASSSYSVQET. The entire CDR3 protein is CASSSYSVQETQYF.

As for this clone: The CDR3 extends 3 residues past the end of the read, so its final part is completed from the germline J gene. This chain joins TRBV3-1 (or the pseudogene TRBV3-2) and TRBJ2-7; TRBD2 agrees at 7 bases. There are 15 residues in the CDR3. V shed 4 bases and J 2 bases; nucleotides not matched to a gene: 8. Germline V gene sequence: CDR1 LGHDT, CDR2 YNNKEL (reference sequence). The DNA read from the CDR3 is TGTGCCAGCAGCCCCCCGCGGGGGATCCCCTACGAG. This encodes CASSPPRGIPYE. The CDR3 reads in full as CASSPPRGIPYEQYF.

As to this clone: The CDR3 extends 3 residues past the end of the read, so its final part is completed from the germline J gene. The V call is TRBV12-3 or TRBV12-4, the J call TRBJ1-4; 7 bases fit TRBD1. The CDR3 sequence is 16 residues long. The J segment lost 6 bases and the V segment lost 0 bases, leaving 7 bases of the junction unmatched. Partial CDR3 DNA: TGTGCCAGCAGTTTAGCGATTACAGGGGCCGATGAAAAA. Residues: CASSLAITGADEK. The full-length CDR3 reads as CASSLAITGADEKLFF.

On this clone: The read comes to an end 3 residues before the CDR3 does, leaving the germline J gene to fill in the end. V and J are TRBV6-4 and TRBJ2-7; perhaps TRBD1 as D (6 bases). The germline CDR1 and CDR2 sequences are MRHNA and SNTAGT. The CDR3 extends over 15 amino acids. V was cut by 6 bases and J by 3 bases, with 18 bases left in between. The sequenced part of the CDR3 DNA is TGTGCCAGCAGCCGAGAGATCGGGACAAACTACGAG. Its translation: CASSREIGTNYE. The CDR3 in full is CASSREIGTNYEQYF.

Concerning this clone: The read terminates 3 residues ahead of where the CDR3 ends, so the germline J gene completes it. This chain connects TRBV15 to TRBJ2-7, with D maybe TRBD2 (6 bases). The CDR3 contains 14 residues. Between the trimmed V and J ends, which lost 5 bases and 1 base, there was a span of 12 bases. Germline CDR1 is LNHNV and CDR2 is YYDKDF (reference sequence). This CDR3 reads CATSGGGDSYEQYF. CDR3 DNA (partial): TGTGCCACCAGCGGAGGAGGGGATTCCTACGAG.

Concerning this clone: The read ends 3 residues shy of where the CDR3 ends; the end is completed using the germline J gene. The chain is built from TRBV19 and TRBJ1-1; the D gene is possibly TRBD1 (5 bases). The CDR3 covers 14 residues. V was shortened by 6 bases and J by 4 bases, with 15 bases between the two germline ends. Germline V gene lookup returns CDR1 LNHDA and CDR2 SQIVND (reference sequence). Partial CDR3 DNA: TGTGCCAGTAGGCCCCCGACAGTTCTCACTGAA. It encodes CASRPPTVLTE. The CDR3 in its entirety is CASRPPTVLTEAFF.

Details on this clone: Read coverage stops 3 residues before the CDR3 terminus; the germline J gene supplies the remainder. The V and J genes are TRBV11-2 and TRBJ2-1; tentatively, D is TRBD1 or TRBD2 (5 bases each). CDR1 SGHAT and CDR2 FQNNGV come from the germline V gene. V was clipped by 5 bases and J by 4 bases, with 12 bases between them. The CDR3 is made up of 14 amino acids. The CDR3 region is CASSPGSTYNEQFF. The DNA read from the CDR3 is TGTGCCAGCAGCCCAGGGAGTACGTACAATGAG.

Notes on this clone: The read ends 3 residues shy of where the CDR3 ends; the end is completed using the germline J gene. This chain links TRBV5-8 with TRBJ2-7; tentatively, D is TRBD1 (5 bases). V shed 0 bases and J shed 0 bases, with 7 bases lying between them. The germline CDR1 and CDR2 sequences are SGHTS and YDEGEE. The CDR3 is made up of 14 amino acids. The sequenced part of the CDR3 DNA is TGTGCCAGCAGCTTGGTGGGGCTCTCCTACGAG. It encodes CASSLVGLSYE. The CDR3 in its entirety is CASSLVGLSYEQYF.

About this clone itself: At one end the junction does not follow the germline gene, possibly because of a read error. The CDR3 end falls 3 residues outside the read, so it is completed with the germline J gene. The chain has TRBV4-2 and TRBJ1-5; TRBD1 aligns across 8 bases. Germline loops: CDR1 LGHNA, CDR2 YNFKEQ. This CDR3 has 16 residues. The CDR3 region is CASSQAWTGSNQPQHF. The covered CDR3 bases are TGCGCCAGCAGCCAAGCATGGACAGGGAGCAATCAGCCC.

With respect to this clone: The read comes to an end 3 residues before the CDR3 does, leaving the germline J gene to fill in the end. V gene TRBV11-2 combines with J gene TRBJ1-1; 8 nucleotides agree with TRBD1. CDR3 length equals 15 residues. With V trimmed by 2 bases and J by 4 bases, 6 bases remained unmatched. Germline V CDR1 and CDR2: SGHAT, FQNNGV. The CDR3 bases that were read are TGTGCCAGCAGCTTACCACGACAGGGGATCACTGAA. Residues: CASSLPRQGITE. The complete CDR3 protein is CASSLPRQGITEAFF.

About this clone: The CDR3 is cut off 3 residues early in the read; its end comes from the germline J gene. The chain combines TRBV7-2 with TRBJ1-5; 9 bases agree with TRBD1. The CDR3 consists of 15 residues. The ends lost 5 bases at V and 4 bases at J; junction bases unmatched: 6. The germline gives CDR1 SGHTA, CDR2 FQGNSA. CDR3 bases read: TGTGCCAGCAGCCCCAGACAGGGGGTAAATCAGCCC. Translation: CASSPRQGVNQP. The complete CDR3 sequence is CASSPRQGVNQPQHF.

CDR3 amino acids: CSAGLAGGVQETQYF. The CDR3 bases that were read are TGCAGTGCTGGGTTAGCGGGAGGGGTCCAAGAGACC. The chain carries TRBV20-1 and TRBJ2-5, with 11 bases that match TRBD2. The DNA ends 3 residues before the CDR3 does, and the rest of the CDR3 is filled in from the germline J gene. V shed 5 bases, J shed 1 base, and the junction held 6 bases outside the gene matches. The CDR3 runs to 15 residues. From germline, CDR1 is DFQATT and CDR2 SNEGSKA (reference sequence).

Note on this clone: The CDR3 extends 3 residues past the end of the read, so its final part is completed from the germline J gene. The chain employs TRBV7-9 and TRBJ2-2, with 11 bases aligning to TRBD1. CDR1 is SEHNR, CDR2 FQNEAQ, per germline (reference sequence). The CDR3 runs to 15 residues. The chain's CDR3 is CASSLSGDRGEKLFF. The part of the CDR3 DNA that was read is TGTGCCAGCAGCTTATCGGGGGACAGGGGGGAAAAG.

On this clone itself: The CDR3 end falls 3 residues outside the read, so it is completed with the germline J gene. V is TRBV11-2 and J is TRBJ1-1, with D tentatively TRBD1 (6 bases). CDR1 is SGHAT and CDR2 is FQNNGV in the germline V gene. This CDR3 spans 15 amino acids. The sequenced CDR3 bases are TGTGCCAGCAGCCCGGCATACGACAGGCCGAAAGAA. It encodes CASSPAYDRPKE. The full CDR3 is CASSPAYDRPKEAFF.

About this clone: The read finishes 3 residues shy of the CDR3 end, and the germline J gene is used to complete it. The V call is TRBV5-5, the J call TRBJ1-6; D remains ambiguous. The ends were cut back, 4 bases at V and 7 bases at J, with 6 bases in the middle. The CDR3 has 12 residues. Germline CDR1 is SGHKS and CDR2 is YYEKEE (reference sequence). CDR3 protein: CASSHGNSPLHF. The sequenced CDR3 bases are TGTGCCAGCAGCCACGGGAATTCACCC.

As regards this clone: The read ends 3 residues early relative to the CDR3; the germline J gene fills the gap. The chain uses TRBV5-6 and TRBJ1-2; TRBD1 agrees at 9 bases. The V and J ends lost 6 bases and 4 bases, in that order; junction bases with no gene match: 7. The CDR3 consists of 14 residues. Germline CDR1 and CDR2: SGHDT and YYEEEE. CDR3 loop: CASTFPGQGYGYTF. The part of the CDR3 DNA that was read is TGTGCCAGCACCTTCCCGGGACAGGGCTATGGC.

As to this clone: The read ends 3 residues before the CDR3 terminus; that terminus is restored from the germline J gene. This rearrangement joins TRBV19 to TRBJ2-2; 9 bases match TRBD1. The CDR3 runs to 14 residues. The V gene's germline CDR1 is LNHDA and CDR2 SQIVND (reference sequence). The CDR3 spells CASRDRGVYSPLFF. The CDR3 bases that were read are TGTGCCAGTAGGGACAGGGGAGTTTATTCACCG. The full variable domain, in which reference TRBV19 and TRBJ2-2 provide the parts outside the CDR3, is DGGITQSPKYLFRKEGQNVTLSCEQNLNHDAMYWYRQDPGQGLRLIYYSQIVNDFQKGDIAEGYSVSREKKESFPLTVTSAQKNPTAFYLCASRDRGVYSPLFFGEGSRLTVL.

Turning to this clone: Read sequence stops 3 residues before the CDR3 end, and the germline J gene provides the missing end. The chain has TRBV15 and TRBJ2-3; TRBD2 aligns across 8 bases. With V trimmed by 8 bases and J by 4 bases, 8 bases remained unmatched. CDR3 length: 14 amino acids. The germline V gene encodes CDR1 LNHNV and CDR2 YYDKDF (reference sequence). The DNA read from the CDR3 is TGTGCCACCTCCCAGCGGGAGAGCTCAGATACG. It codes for CATSQRESSDT. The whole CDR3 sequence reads CATSQRESSDTQYF.

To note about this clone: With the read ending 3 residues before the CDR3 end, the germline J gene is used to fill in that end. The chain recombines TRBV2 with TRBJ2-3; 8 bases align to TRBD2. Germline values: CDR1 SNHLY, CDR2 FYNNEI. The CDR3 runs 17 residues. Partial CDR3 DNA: TGTGCCAGCAGTGAAGCGCGGGGGGCGGGAAGCAATCAGCCG. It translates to CASSEARGAGSNQP. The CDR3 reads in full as CASSEARGAGSNQPQYF.

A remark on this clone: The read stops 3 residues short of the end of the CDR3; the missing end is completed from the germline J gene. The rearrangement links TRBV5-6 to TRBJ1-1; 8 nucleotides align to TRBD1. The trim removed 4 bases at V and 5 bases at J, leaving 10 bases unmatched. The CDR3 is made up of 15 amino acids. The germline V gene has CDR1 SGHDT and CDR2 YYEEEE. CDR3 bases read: TGTGCCAGCAGCAACCCCAGGACAGGGTGGACTGAA. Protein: CASSNPRTGWTE. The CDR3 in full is CASSNPRTGWTEAFF.

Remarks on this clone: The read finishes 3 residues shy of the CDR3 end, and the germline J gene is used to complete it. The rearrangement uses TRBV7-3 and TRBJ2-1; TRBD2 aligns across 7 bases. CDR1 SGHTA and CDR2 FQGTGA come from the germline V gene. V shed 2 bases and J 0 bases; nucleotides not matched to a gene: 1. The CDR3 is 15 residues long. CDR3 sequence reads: CASSLGTNSYNEQFF. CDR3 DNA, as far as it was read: TGTGCCAGCAGCTTAGGGACTAACTCCTACAATGAG.

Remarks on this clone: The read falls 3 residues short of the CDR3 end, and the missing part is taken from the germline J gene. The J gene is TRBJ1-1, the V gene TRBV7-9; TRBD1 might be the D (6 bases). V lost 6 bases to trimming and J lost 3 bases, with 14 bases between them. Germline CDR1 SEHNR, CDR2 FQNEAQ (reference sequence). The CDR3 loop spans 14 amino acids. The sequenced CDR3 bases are TGTGCCAGCAGTTCCCAATCAGGGGACACTGAA. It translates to CASSSQSGDTE. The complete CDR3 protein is CASSSQSGDTEAFF.

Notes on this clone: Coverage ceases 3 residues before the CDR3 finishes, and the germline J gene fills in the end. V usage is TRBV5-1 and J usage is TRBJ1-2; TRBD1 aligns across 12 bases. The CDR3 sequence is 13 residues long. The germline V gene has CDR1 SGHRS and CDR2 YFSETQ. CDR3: CASSLGTGGAYTF. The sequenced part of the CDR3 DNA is TGCGCCAGCAGCCTCGGGACAGGGGGCGCT.

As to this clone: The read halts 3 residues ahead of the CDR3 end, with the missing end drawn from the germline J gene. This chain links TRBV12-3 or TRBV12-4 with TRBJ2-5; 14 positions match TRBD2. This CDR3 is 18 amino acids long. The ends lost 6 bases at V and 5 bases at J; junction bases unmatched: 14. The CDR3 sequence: CASRLRAGTSGSWETQYF. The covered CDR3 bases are TGTGCCAGCAGACTAAGGGCCGGGACTAGCGGGAGCTGGGAGACC.

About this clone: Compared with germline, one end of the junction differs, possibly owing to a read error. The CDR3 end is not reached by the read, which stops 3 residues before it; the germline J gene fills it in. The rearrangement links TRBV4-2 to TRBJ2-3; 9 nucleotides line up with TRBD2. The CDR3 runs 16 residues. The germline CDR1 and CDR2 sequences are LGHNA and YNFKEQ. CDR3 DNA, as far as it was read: TGCGCCAGCAGCCCCGGCGGGGGGGGGAGCCCAGATACG. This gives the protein CASSPGGGGSPDT. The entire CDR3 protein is CASSPGGGGSPDTQYF.

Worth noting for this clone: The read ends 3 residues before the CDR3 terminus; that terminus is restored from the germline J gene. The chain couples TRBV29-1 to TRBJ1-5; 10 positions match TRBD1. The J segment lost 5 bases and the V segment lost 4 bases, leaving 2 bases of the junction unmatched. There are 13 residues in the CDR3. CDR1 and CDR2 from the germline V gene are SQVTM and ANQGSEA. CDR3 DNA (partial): TGCAGCGTTGGGGACAGGGGTGATCAGCCC. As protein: CSVGDRGDQP. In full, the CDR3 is CSVGDRGDQPQHF.